One T cell receptor beta chain is described in this entry. Antigen: not known. This sample was included in a study of cytomegalovirus exposure and HLA in healthy donors. Notes on the study in general: Exclusion as indistinguishable affected some V segments, including TRBV6-2 and TRBV6-3.

The V gene end was trimmed by 4 bases and the J gene end by 0 bases; junction bases not matched to a gene: 5. The CDR3 has 15 residues. Germline CDR1 reads MNHNS; CDR2 reads SASEGT. Healthy bone marrow donors made up the donors. With 60 Vbeta and 13 Jbeta primers, the PCR was carried out. TCRdb keeps only in-frame clones here, not all; method: immunoSEQ multiplex PCR. Counted here are about 87,000 clones, approximately 7.7% occurring once; the ten biggest clones make up about 2.5%. The material sequenced was PBMCs. The chain links TRBV6-1 to TRBJ2-7; 8 bases agree with TRBD2. The source is a man aged 50 or older in good health and CMV-seronegative. CDR3 region: CASSGLAGSSYEQYF. Here the CDR3 DNA reads TGTGCCAGCAGTGGATTAGCGGGGTCCTCCTACGAGCAGTACTTC.